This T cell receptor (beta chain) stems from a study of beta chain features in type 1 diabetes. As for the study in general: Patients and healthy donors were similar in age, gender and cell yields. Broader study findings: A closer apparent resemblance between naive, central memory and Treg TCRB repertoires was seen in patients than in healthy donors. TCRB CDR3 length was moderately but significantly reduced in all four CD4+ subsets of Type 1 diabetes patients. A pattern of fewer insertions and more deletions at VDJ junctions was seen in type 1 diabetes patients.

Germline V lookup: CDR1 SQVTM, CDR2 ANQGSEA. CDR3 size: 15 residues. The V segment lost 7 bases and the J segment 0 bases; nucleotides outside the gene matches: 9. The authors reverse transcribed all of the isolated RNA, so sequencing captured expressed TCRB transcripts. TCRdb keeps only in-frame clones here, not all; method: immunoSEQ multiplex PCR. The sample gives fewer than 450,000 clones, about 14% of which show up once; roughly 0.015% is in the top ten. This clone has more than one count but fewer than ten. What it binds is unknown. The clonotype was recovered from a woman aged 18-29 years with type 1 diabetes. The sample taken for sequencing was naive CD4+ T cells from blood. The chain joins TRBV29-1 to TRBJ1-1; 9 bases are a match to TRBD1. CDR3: CSATTGGGMNTEAFF. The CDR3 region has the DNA TGCAGCGCAACCACAGGGGGCGGAATGAACACTGAAGCTTTCTTT.